The 29 T cell receptor beta chains listed next were all sequenced from one sample in a study of technical replicates of blood from several donors. TCRdb's table, derived via immunoSEQ multiplex PCR, lists solely in-frame clones and lacks some. The sample records fewer than 90,000 clones, about 93% being singletons. Sequencing was done on a sample of T cells isolated from PBMCs. The origin of the receptors is a human donor in good health.

This clone was picked up a small number of times. The chain employs TRBV28 and TRBJ1-5; D gene unclear. CDR1 and CDR2 from the germline V gene are MDHEN and SYDVKM. The CDR3 is made up of 12 amino acids. V gave up 4 bases and J gave up 6 bases, with 7 bases separating them. Written as DNA, the CDR3 is TGTGCCAGCAGTTCGGCGGTTCAGCCCCAGCATTTT. Its protein product is CASSSAVQPQHF.

The chain couples TRBV11-2 to TRBJ1-2; a weak D match, TRBD1 (5 bases). This CDR3 comprises 14 residues. Trimming cost V 5 bases and J 7 bases, with 17 bases left between them. Looked up from germline, CDR1 is SGHAT and CDR2 is FQNNGV. CDR3 bases: TGTGCCAGCAGCCAACAGGACCTATCGGCTGGCTACACCTTC. Translated, it gives CASSQQDLSAGYTF.

This chain connects TRBV19 to TRBJ2-2; weak D call: TRBD1 (6 bases). This CDR3 is built from 14 residues. Looked up from germline, CDR1 is LNHDA and CDR2 is SQIVND (reference sequence). Trimming removed 7 bases at V and 6 bases at J, with 15 bases between. The CDR3 here is CASTNYRASGELFF. The DNA of the CDR3 is TGTGCCAGTACTAATTACAGGGCCTCCGGGGAGCTGTTTTTT.

The chain joins TRBV2 to TRBJ1-2; D might be TRBD1 (5 bases). Per the germline V gene, CDR1 is SNHLY and CDR2 is FYNNEI. V was cut by 0 bases and J by 10 bases, with 15 bases left in between. This CDR3 comprises 14 residues. The CDR3 bases are TGTGCCAGCAGTGAAGCAGGAGCAGGGAAGGACTACACCTTC. This sequence encodes CASSEAGAGKDYTF.

Here the CDR3 DNA reads TGTGCCAGAAGACATCACGTCCGGATAGCGGGGAACGAGCAGTACTTC. As protein: CARRHHVRIAGNEQYF. V usage is TRBV5-3 and J usage is TRBJ2-7; 8 bases match TRBD2. TRBV5-3 is annotated as an ORF whose role is uncertain. CDR3 length equals 16 residues. The J segment lost 5 bases and the V segment lost 5 bases, leaving 15 bases of the junction unmatched.

This chain uses TRBV10-3 with TRBJ2-4; 7 bases align to TRBD1. With 0 bases clipped from V and 3 bases from J, the junction kept 11 bases outside the gene matches. The CDR3 spans 18 residues. The V gene's germline CDR1 is ENHRY and CDR2 SYGVKD. The CDR3 nucleotides read TGTGCCATCAGTGAGTCCCTGACAGGGAAACTTGGCAAAAACATTCAGTACTTC. It translates to CAISESLTGKLGKNIQYF.

The DNA of the CDR3 is TGTGCCACCAGCAGAGCCCCGACAGGCTTGGAGACCCAGTACTTC. This codes for CATSRAPTGLETQYF. The chain links TRBV15 to TRBJ2-5, with a weak D call TRBD1 (6 bases). V shed 1 base and J shed 5 bases, with 14 bases lying between them. Germline assignment: CDR1 LNHNV and CDR2 YYDKDF (reference sequence). The CDR3 consists of 15 residues.

The chain carries TRBV4-1 and TRBJ1-1; D ambiguous. Germline CDR1 reads MGHRA; CDR2 reads YSYEKL. V lost 1 base to trimming and J lost 1 base, with 7 bases between them. The CDR3 runs 14 residues. This CDR3 reads CASSQVVGNTEAFF. The CDR3 nucleotides read TGCGCCAGCAGCCAAGTAGTTGGGAACACTGAAGCTTTCTTT.

CDR3 in DNA: TGTGCCAGCAGCTTGTGGTGGGGACAGGATTCTCCAGATACGCAGTATTTT. This gives the protein CASSLWWGQDSPDTQYF. The V call is TRBV5-8, the J call TRBJ2-3, with 8 bases aligning to TRBD1. The CDR3 is 17 residues long. The ends lost 1 base at V and 4 bases at J; junction bases unmatched: 11. Germline assignment: CDR1 SGHTS and CDR2 YDEGEE.

The rearrangement joins TRBV6-5 to TRBJ1-1, with D uncertain. Deletions cut 2 bases from V and 8 bases from J, with 18 bases between. The CDR3 covers 15 residues. The germline V gene encodes CDR1 MNHEY and CDR2 SVGAGI. The CDR3 protein is CASSYGSGVMIEAFF. CDR3 DNA: TGTGCCAGCAGTTACGGGTCGGGTGTGATGATAGAAGCTTTCTTT.

J is TRBJ2-3 and V is TRBV10-1; D perhaps matches TRBD2 (6 bases). Deletions cut 3 bases from V and 3 bases from J, with 16 bases between. The length of the CDR3 is 16 residues. The V gene's germline CDR1 is WNHNN and CDR2 SYGVQD (reference sequence). CDR3 coding DNA: TGCGCCAGCAGTGAAGCGGACCGGGAGTGGACAGATACGCAGTATTTT. This sequence encodes CASSEADREWTDTQYF.

This clone was picked up one time. The chain recombines TRBV25-1 with TRBJ1-4; 9 nucleotides agree with TRBD1. The V gene end was trimmed by 6 bases and the J gene end by 8 bases; junction bases not matched to a gene: 7. This CDR3 contains 14 residues. Germline V gives CDR1 MGHDK, CDR2 SYGVNS. DNA for the CDR3: TGTGCCAGCAGCCCGGGACAGGGAGAGGAAAAACTGTTTTTT. Amino acids: CASSPGQGEEKLFF.

The genes are TRBV5-5 and TRBJ2-7, with unresolved D. CDR3 length: 12 amino acids. Germline lookup yields CDR1 SGHKS and CDR2 YYEKEE (reference sequence). The V and J ends lost 7 bases and 5 bases respectively, with 13 bases between them. In nucleotides, the CDR3 is TGTGCCAGCGCTTCAAACCGGGACGAGCAGTACTTC. Its protein is CASASNRDEQYF.

The chain combines TRBV7-9 with TRBJ2-1, with 8 bases fitting TRBD1. This CDR3 is built from 13 residues. Germline assignment: CDR1 SEHNR and CDR2 FQNEAQ (reference sequence). V shed 3 bases and J 8 bases; nucleotides not matched to a gene: 3. The CDR3: CASSFTTGDEQFF. DNA for the CDR3: TGTGCCAGCAGCTTTACGACAGGGGATGAGCAGTTCTTC.

V is TRBV5-1 and J is TRBJ2-6; 7 nucleotides line up with TRBD1. The CDR3 covers 19 residues. V gave up 6 bases and J gave up 0 bases; unmatched junction bases: 15. Germline CDR1 SGHRS, CDR2 YFSETQ. CDR3 amino acids: CASKEDRWSRHSGANVLTF. The CDR3 DNA is TGCGCCAGCAAGGAGGACAGGTGGTCGAGGCACTCTGGGGCCAACGTCCTGACTTTC.

The chain joins TRBV5-1 to TRBJ1-5; 7 positions agree with TRBD1. V shed 0 bases, J shed 6 bases, and the junction held 6 bases outside the gene matches. Germline-derived CDR1 and CDR2 are SGHRS and YFSETQ. The CDR3 runs 15 residues. CDR3: CASSLGQGDGQPQHF. The CDR3 DNA reads as TGCGCCAGCAGCTTGGGGCAGGGGGACGGTCAGCCCCAGCATTTT.

The chain is built from TRBV18 and TRBJ1-5; D is unresolved. The CDR3 covers 15 residues. V dropped 1 base and J dropped 0 bases, with 7 bases sitting between them. The germline V gene encodes CDR1 KGHSH and CDR2 LQKENI. The CDR3 nucleotides are TGTGCCAGCTCACCACAAGGCGGTAGCAATCAGCCCCAGCATTTT. Translating it yields CASSPQGGSNQPQHF. The full variable domain, with the rest looked up from reference TRBV18 and TRBJ1-5, is NAGVMQNPRHLVRRRGQEARLRCSPMKGHSHVYWYRQLPEEGLKFMVYLQKENIIDESGMPKERFSAEFPKEGPSILRIQQVVRGDSAAYFCASSPQGGSNQPQHFGDGTRLSIL.

J is TRBJ2-1 and V is TRBV5-4; TRBD2 matches at 9 bases. The CDR3 runs 14 residues. V dropped 3 bases and J dropped 9; count of bases not matched to a gene: 7. CDR1 and CDR2 (germline): SGHNT, YYREEE (reference sequence). The CDR3 protein is CASSSAGGLSEQFF. CDR3 DNA: TGTGCCAGCAGCTCAGCGGGAGGCCTCAGTGAGCAGTTCTTC.

The chain carries TRBV29-1 and TRBJ2-1; 8 positions agree with TRBD2. CDR3 length equals 14 residues. Trimming took 8 bases from V and 9 from J; bases not matched to a gene: 15. Germline V gene sequence: CDR1 SQVTM, CDR2 ANQGSEA. The CDR3 DNA follows: TGCAGCCCGAGGTGGCGGGAGGAGGATGGTGAGCAGTTCTTC. Translated, it gives CSPRWREEDGEQFF.

The chain recombines TRBV5-1 with TRBJ2-1, with D uncertain. The CDR3 sequence is 18 residues long. V lost 4 bases and J 0 bases, leaving 20 bases between the germline ends. CDR1 and CDR2 from the germline V gene are SGHRS and YFSETQ. The CDR3 is CASSGVKSLFSSYNEQFF. Written as DNA, the CDR3 is TGCGCCAGCAGCGGTGTTAAGAGCTTGTTTAGCTCCTACAATGAGCAGTTCTTC.

The CDR3 nucleotides are TGCGCCAGCAGCCATTCGGGACAGGTGGGCCAAGAGACCCAGTACTTC. Protein: CASSHSGQVGQETQYF. The chain couples TRBV4-1 to TRBJ2-5; TRBD1 agrees at 8 bases. Germline V lookup: CDR1 MGHRA, CDR2 YSYEKL. This CDR3 is built from 16 residues. V was clipped by 3 bases and J by 1 base; unmatched bases: 7.

This clone is a singleton in its sample. V gene TRBV4-1 combines with J gene TRBJ2-2, with TRBD1 as a possible D gene (6 bases). Germline V CDR1 and CDR2: MGHRA, YSYEKL. V was trimmed by 1 base and J by 5 bases, leaving 17 bases between them. The CDR3 sequence is 17 residues long. CDR3 residues: CASSQAVAGVRTGELFF. The CDR3 nucleotides are TGCGCCAGCAGCCAAGCGGTGGCAGGGGTAAGGACCGGGGAGCTGTTTTTT.

This clone was found once. The V gene is TRBV29-1, the J gene TRBJ2-2; weak D call: TRBD1 (6 bases). The ends were cut back, 6 bases at V and 5 bases at J, with 13 bases in the middle. The germline V gene encodes CDR1 SQVTM and CDR2 ANQGSEA. The CDR3 has 13 amino acids. DNA for the CDR3: TGCAGCGTACAAAGACAGGTTACCGGGGAGCTGTTTTTT. It is translated as CSVQRQVTGELFF.

This chain connects TRBV7-9 to TRBJ1-2; TRBD1 might be the D (6 bases). Germline-derived CDR1 and CDR2 are SEHNR and FQNEAQ (reference sequence). The CDR3 is made up of 16 amino acids. V was trimmed by 6 bases and J by 4 bases, leaving 21 bases between them. CDR3 sequence: CASRHGGLREAYGYTF. Written as DNA, the CDR3 is TGTGCCAGCAGGCATGGGGGGCTTCGGGAGGCCTATGGCTACACCTTC.

The rearrangement joins TRBV4-1 to TRBJ2-1; D might be TRBD2 (6 bases). The ends were cut back, 5 bases at V and 7 bases at J, with 15 bases in the middle. The CDR3 loop spans 14 amino acids. Germline CDR1 and CDR2: MGHRA and YSYEKL. CDR3 residues: CASSRSGGANEQFF. CDR3 coding DNA: TGCGCCAGCAGCAGAAGCGGAGGGGCGAATGAGCAGTTCTTC.

This chain connects TRBV6-1 to TRBJ1-2; D is undetermined. V lost 3 bases to trimming and J lost 9 bases, with 26 bases between them. In germline, CDR1 is MNHNS, CDR2 SASEGT. The CDR3 runs to 17 residues. The CDR3 coding sequence is TGTGCCAGCAGTGAGGGTGTGGGCGGCTTGGAGGTAGATCGCTACACCTTC. It encodes CASSEGVGGLEVDRYTF.

CDR3 coding DNA: TGTGCCAGCAGCGCCCTTAGCGGGACGTACCAAGAGACCCAGTACTTC. Residues: CASSALSGTYQETQYF. This rearrangement joins TRBV9 to TRBJ2-5; 8 bases agree with TRBD2. There are 16 residues in the CDR3. The V segment lost 3 bases and the J segment 0 bases; nucleotides outside the gene matches: 7. CDR1 and CDR2 from the germline V gene are SGDLS and YYNGEE.

Turning to this clone: Compared with germline, one end of the junction differs, possibly owing to a read error. The chain joins TRBV18 to TRBJ2-2; D perhaps matches TRBD1 (5 bases). Germline V gene sequence: CDR1 KGHSH, CDR2 LQKENI. CDR3 size: 15 residues. The CDR3 is CASSSDSANIGELFF. CDR3 DNA: TGTGCCAGCTCATCCGACAGCGCGAACATCGGGGAGCTGTTTTTT.

This clone was counted once. The chain employs TRBV28 and TRBJ1-3; a possible D gene is TRBD1 (5 bases). Per germline, CDR1 MDHEN and CDR2 SYDVKM. V dropped 3 bases and J dropped 0 bases, with 6 bases sitting between them. The CDR3 contains 14 residues. CDR3 sequence (DNA): TGTGCCAGCAGTTTCCAGGGCTCTGGAAACACCATATATTTT. Protein product: CASSFQGSGNTIYF.